These 5 T cell receptor beta chains share one sample of origin, sequenced in a study of blood T cells in healthy people across ages. A second PCR of about 6 to 12 cycles used a sample-barcoded 5' primer and a J-beta primer mix. MiXCR, applied by TCRdb to the 5' RACE reads, yields one record per CDR3 protein. Here the sample spans just under 750,000 distinct CDR3 sequences, 22% being singletons. Sequencing used blood. Source of these receptors: a man in his 70s in good health.

The chain uses TRBV5-1 and TRBJ2-1; 11 bases map to TRBD2. Germline trimming cut 5 bases from V and 4 bases from J; bases unmatched to any gene: 5. The CDR3 extends over 15 amino acids. Germline CDR1 reads SGHRS; CDR2 reads YFSETQ. This CDR3 is CASRPGLAEYNEQFF. CDR3 DNA: TGCGCCAGCAGACCGGGACTAGCGGAGTACAATGAGCAGTTCTTC. The variable domain in full, completed from reference TRBV5-1 and TRBJ2-1, reads KAGVTQTPRYLIKTRGQQVTLSCSPISGHRSVSWYQQTPGQGLQFLFEYFSETQRNKGNFPGRFSGRQFSNSRSEMNVSTLELGDSALYLCASRPGLAEYNEQFFGPGTRLTVL.

J is TRBJ2-1 and V is TRBV20-1; weak D call: TRBD2 (5 bases). V lost 5 bases and J 6 bases, leaving 20 bases between the germline ends. Germline CDR1 reads DFQATT; CDR2 reads SNEGSKA (reference sequence). The CDR3 has 15 residues. For the CDR3, the DNA is TGCAGTGCTGTCCTACTAGATTCCCCCTTCAATGAGCAGTTCTTC. Translation gives CSAVLLDSPFNEQFF.

The sample holds one count of this clonotype. An end of the junction differs from the germline gene, which may be a read error. The chain has TRBV24-1 and TRBJ2-3; D possibly corresponds to TRBD2 (5 bases). The germline gives CDR1 KGHDR, CDR2 SFDVKD. The CDR3 covers 16 residues. The CDR3 is CATTRGHPPSTDTRYF. CDR3 DNA sequence: TGTGCCACCACACGCGGCCACCCCCCTAGCACAGATACGCGGTATTTT.

This clonotype was seen a few times. The gene calls are TRBV2 and TRBJ1-1; D possibly corresponds to TRBD1 (5 bases). Germline CDR1 reads SNHLY; CDR2 reads FYNNEI. CDR3 size: 14 residues. The V end was cut by 4 bases, the J end by 6 bases, with 15 bases between. This chain's CDR3 is CASSGGPRRAEAFF. CDR3 coding DNA: TGTGCCAGCAGTGGGGGACCGCGGCGCGCTGAAGCTTTCTTT.

This clonotype was counted between two and nine times. The chain carries TRBV24-1 and TRBJ2-1; D is unclear. CDR1 KGHDR and CDR2 SFDVKD come from the germline V gene. V was trimmed by 0 bases and J by 9 bases, leaving 8 bases between them. This CDR3 comprises 13 residues. CDR3 sequence (DNA): TGTGCCACCAGTGATTTGATAAAGGTTGAGCAGTTCTTC. Protein sequence: CATSDLIKVEQFF.